The 8 T cell receptor beta chains reported below all come from one sample, sequenced in a study of human T cells and chemical hapten exposure. One entry per CDR3 protein, called by TCRdb with MiXCR from the RACE reads. The profile shows about 300,000 distinct CDR3 sequences, over 5% of them singletons. Noted time point: pre-sensitization, week 0. Indicated treatment: therapeutic diphenylcyclopropenone sensitization with weekly scalp DPC. Sequences were derived from whole blood, sampled in connection with sensitization to the hapten diphenylcyclopropenone (DPC). Source of these receptors: a woman aged 18-29 years with alopecia areata. Some clones in this sample may be carry-over from other donors' samples.

Ten or more counts support this clonotype. The chain is built from TRBV29-1 and TRBJ2-7, with D hard to call. The length of the CDR3 is 12 residues. Trimming shortened V by 4 bases and J by 2 bases, and 9 bases separated the two germline ends. In germline, CDR1 is SQVTM, CDR2 ANQGSEA. The CDR3 nucleotides are TGCAGCGTTGCCGAGGATCCCTACGAGCAGTACTTC. It is translated as CSVAEDPYEQYF.

This clonotype appeared a single time. The chain couples TRBV7-2 to TRBJ1-2; no reliable D call. This CDR3 is 14 amino acids long. Germline assignment: CDR1 SGHTA and CDR2 FQGNSA. Trimming cost V 2 bases and J 2 bases, with 9 bases left between them. Here the CDR3 reads CASSLFDGNYGYTF. The CDR3 region has the DNA TGTGCCAGCAGCTTATTCGACGGGAACTATGGCTACACCTTC.

This clonotype came up a few times. The CDR3: CATTRTAGNTIYF. The CDR3 nucleotides read TGTGCCACCACTAGGACGGCTGGAAACACCATATATTTT. The rearrangement joins TRBV6-6 to TRBJ1-3; no definite D call. V was shortened by 10 bases and J by 2 bases, with 12 bases between the two germline ends. CDR1 is MNHNY and CDR2 is SVGAGI in the germline V gene (reference sequence). This CDR3 region has 13 residues.

This chain uses TRBV7-8 with TRBJ2-1, with D maybe TRBD2 (6 bases). The germline V gene has CDR1 SGHVS and CDR2 FQNEAQ. V was pared by 1 base and J by 10 bases, with 17 bases between. The CDR3 length is 15 residues. The CDR3 region has the DNA TGTGCCAGCAGCTTAGGGTATGGCTGGACTAAAGAGCAGTTCTTC. Protein: CASSLGYGWTKEQFF. The variable domain in full, completed from reference TRBV7-8 and TRBJ2-1, reads GAGVSQSPRYKVAKRGQDVALRCDPISGHVSLFWYQQALGQGPEFLTYFQNEAQLDKSGLPSDRFFAERPEGSVSTLKIQRTQQEDSAVYLCASSLGYGWTKEQFFGPGTRLTVL.

This clonotype appeared many times. CDR3 in amino acids: CASSFEGHYNSPLHF. DNA of the CDR3: TGTGCCAGCAGTTTCGAAGGGCACTATAATTCACCCCTCCACTTT. This chain connects TRBV27 to TRBJ1-6; D gene uncertain. V was clipped by 3 bases and J by 3 bases, with 9 bases between them. Germline lookup yields CDR1 MNHEY and CDR2 SMNVEV (reference sequence). This CDR3 spans 15 amino acids.

Only a few counts were recorded for this clonotype. The chain combines TRBV7-9 with TRBJ1-6; D is ambiguous. The CDR3 is 16 residues long. V gave up 2 bases and J gave up 7 bases, with 15 bases separating them. Germline-derived CDR1 and CDR2 are SEHNR and FQNEAQ (reference sequence). The CDR3 nucleotides are TGTGCCAGCAGCTTATTCTCCGGACTGTTAAATTCACCCCTCCACTTT. This sequence encodes CASSLFSGLLNSPLHF.

The gene calls are TRBV5-1 and TRBJ2-5; D could derive from TRBD1 or TRBD2 (5 bases each). This CDR3 comprises 13 residues. Trimming left V 4 bases short and J 7 bases short, with 14 bases between. Germline CDR1 SGHRS, CDR2 YFSETQ. The CDR3 here is CASSGGEGPTQYF. CDR3 sequence (DNA): TGCGCCAGCAGCGGTGGAGAGGGACCGACCCAGTACTTC.

This clonotype was picked up many times. This chain joins TRBV29-1 and TRBJ2-7, with a weak D call TRBD2 (6 bases). Trimming removed 5 bases from V and 2 bases from J, with 13 bases in between. Germline loops: CDR1 SQVTM, CDR2 ANQGSEA. CDR3 length: 13 residues. DNA for the CDR3: TGCAGCGTTTCTCCCGGGACTCCCTACGAGCAGTACTTC. Its protein is CSVSPGTPYEQYF.